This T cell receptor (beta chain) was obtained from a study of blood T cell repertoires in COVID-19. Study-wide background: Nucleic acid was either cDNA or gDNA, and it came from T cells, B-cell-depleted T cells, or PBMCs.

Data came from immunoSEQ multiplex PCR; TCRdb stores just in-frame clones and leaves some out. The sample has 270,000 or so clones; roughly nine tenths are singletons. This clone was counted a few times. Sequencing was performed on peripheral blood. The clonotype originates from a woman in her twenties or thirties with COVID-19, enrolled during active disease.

The CDR3 loop is CASSPPLPGGTEAFF. The CDR3 DNA reads as TGTGCCAGCTCACCACCCCTTCCGGGAGGGACTGAAGCTTTCTTT. V is TRBV18 and J is TRBJ1-1, with no clear D. CDR1 KGHSH and CDR2 LQKENI come from the germline V gene. V lost 0 bases to trimming and J lost 5 bases, with 13 bases between them. The CDR3 sequence is 15 residues long.